These 20 T cell receptor beta chains came from one sample sequenced in a study of cytomegalovirus exposure and HLA in healthy donors. PCR employed 60 Vbeta and 13 Jbeta primers. Using immunoSEQ multiplex PCR, the repertoire was profiled, and TCRdb retains in-frame clones only, with some absent. The sample holds about 130,000 clones, 65% to 90% seen once. The sample taken for sequencing was PBMCs. These receptor sequences come from a man between 45 and 60 years old in good health and CMV-seronegative.

This chain connects TRBV4-1 to TRBJ2-7; 7 bases line up with TRBD1. Germline CDR1 and CDR2: MGHRA and YSYEKL. With 4 bases clipped from V and 4 bases from J, the junction kept 4 bases outside the gene matches. This CDR3 has 13 amino acids. The CDR3 nucleotides read TGCGCCAGCAGCCCGGACAGGCCTTACGAGCAGTACTTC. Protein: CASSPDRPYEQYF.

This clone has more than one count but fewer than ten. The J gene is TRBJ1-2, the V gene TRBV4-2, with D possibly being TRBD1 (6 bases). This CDR3 is 16 amino acids long. Germline CDR1 is LGHNA and CDR2 is YNFKEQ. The V end was cut by 1 base, the J end by 3 bases, with 15 bases between. The CDR3 protein is CASSQGGGDLYYGYTF. As DNA, the CDR3 is TGTGCCAGCAGCCAAGGAGGGGGAGATTTGTACTATGGCTACACCTTC.

This chain connects TRBV27 to TRBJ1-4, with D unclear. The CDR3 totals 18 residues. The germline V gene has CDR1 MNHEY and CDR2 SMNVEV (reference sequence). V was pared by 4 bases and J by 5 bases, with 23 bases between. CDR3 sequence reads: CASSSRPPWITKNEKLFF. For the CDR3, the DNA is TGTGCCAGCAGTTCGCGGCCCCCTTGGATCACTAAGAATGAAAAACTGTTTTTT.

The chain carries TRBV5-8 and TRBJ1-4, with TRBD1 matching over 7 bases. The germline gives CDR1 SGHTS, CDR2 YDEGEE. The CDR3 spans 17 residues. V was pared by 4 bases and J by 7 bases, with 16 bases of the junction left unmatched. The CDR3 DNA reads TGTGCCAGCAGCCTCTTGGAGGCGGGACAGAGAGGTGAAAAACTGTTTTTT. Amino acids: CASSLLEAGQRGEKLFF. The whole variable domain, filled in from reference TRBV5-8 and TRBJ1-4, reads EAGVTQSPTHLIKTRGQQATLRCSPISGHTSVYWYQQALGLGLQFLLWYDEGEERNRGNFPPRFSGRQFPNYSSELNVNALELEDSALYLCASSLLEAGQRGEKLFFGSGTQLSVL.

The chain recombines TRBV5-1 with TRBJ2-3; no reliable D call. Germline V lookup: CDR1 SGHRS, CDR2 YFSETQ. V lost 4 bases and J 6 bases, leaving 12 bases between the germline ends. The CDR3 runs 13 residues. CDR3 sequence reads: CASSPSLVDTQYF. The CDR3 DNA is TGCGCCAGCAGCCCCAGTCTAGTGGATACGCAGTATTTT. Full variable domain (rest looked up from reference TRBV5-1 and TRBJ2-3): KAGVTQTPRYLIKTRGQQVTLSCSPISGHRSVSWYQQTPGQGLQFLFEYFSETQRNKGNFPGRFSGRQFSNSRSEMNVSTLELGDSALYLCASSPSLVDTQYFGPGTRLTVL.

Only a few counts were recorded for this clone. The V gene is TRBV2, the J gene TRBJ1-6, with 7 bases identical to TRBD1. CDR3 length equals 16 residues. Per germline, CDR1 SNHLY and CDR2 FYNNEI. The V and J ends lost 2 bases and 6 bases, in that order; junction bases with no gene match: 7. CDR3 sequence reads: CASSERETGLNSPLHF. In nucleotides, the CDR3 is TGTGCCAGCAGTGAACGAGAGACAGGGCTTAATTCACCCCTCCACTTT.

This clone was seen only a few times. This rearrangement joins TRBV7-9 to TRBJ2-7; the match to TRBD1 covers 7 bases. Trimming cost V 5 bases and J 0 bases; bases outside gene matches: 16. The CDR3 sequence is 18 residues long. Germline CDR1 SEHNR, CDR2 FQNEAQ (reference sequence). CDR3 residues: CASSPKPRTGLSSYEQYF. Written as DNA, the CDR3 is TGTGCCAGCAGCCCGAAACCCCGGACAGGCTTGAGCTCCTACGAGCAGTACTTC.

This chain links TRBV23-1 with TRBJ1-5; no definite D call. TRBV23-1 is reported as an ORF; its role is uncertain. This CDR3 spans 12 amino acids. V was clipped by 10 bases and J by 6 bases, with 13 bases between them. The CDR3 here is CATCEGSQPQHF. CDR3 coding DNA: TGCGCCACCTGCGAGGGAAGTCAGCCCCAGCATTTT.

The gene calls are TRBV11-2 and TRBJ2-3; D might be TRBD2 (6 bases). V was cut by 2 bases and J by 3 bases, with 12 bases left in between. This CDR3 spans 15 amino acids. Germline loops: CDR1 SGHAT, CDR2 FQNNGV. CDR3 nucleotides: TGTGCCAGCAGCTTAATCGATGGGAGGACAGATACGCAGTATTTT. It yields the protein CASSLIDGRTDTQYF.

J is TRBJ1-1 and V is TRBV7-9, with a tentative D call TRBD1 (5 bases). In germline, CDR1 is SEHNR, CDR2 FQNEAQ (reference sequence). V gave up 2 bases and J gave up 4 bases, with 11 bases separating them. This CDR3 region has 14 residues. CDR3 residues: CASSLSGTFTEAFF. In DNA, the CDR3 is TGTGCCAGCAGCTTATCCGGGACTTTCACTGAAGCTTTCTTT.

This sequence joins TRBV5-1 and TRBJ1-6; 7 bases match TRBD1. The J segment lost 6 bases and the V segment lost 6 bases, leaving 6 bases of the junction unmatched. CDR1 and CDR2 from the germline V gene are SGHRS and YFSETQ. The CDR3 has 14 amino acids. CDR3 sequence: CASTQGEFNSPLHF. The CDR3 DNA is TGCGCCAGCACCCAGGGGGAGTTTAATTCACCCCTCCACTTT.

The V and J genes are TRBV2 and TRBJ1-5, with D maybe TRBD1 (5 bases). The V gene lost 4 bases and the J gene lost 3 bases, with 13 bases spanning the gap. The CDR3 is made up of 15 amino acids. Looked up from germline, CDR1 is SNHLY and CDR2 is FYNNEI. DNA of the CDR3: TGTGCCAGCAGTGGAAAGACAGCAATCAATCAGCCCCAGCATTTT. It specifies CASSGKTAINQPQHF. Combining the CDR3 with reference TRBV2 and TRBJ1-5 gives the whole variable domain EPEVTQTPSHQVTQMGQEVILRCVPISNHLYFYWYRQILGQKVEFLVSFYNNEISEKSEIFDDQFSVERPDGSNFTLKIRSTKLEDSAMYFCASSGKTAINQPQHFGDGTRLSIL.

This sequence joins TRBV2 and TRBJ1-6, with 7 bases fitting TRBD1. CDR1 is SNHLY, CDR2 FYNNEI, per germline. V shed 3 bases, J shed 14 bases, and the junction held 4 bases outside the gene matches. This CDR3 is built from 12 residues. CDR3 in DNA: TGTGCCAGCAGTGACAGGGGGTCGACCCTCCACTTT. This sequence encodes CASSDRGSTLHF.

The J gene is TRBJ2-7, the V gene TRBV6-1; a possible D gene is TRBD1 (5 bases). The length of the CDR3 is 12 residues. Germline V lookup: CDR1 MNHNS, CDR2 SASEGT. V lost 5 bases and J lost 4, with 9 bases in between. As DNA, the CDR3 is TGTGCCAGCAGTTCTGACAGATACGAGCAGTACTTC. Translation: CASSSDRYEQYF.

This chain links TRBV27 with TRBJ2-7, with 7 bases aligning to TRBD1. V trimming: 5 bases; J trimming: 0 bases; junction bases outside the gene matches: 4. This CDR3 spans 14 amino acids. CDR1 is MNHEY and CDR2 is SMNVEV in the germline V gene (reference sequence). In nucleotides, the CDR3 is TGTGCCAGCAGTCCCCACAGGGGCTCCTACGAGCAGTACTTC. Its protein product is CASSPHRGSYEQYF.

The CDR3 DNA is TGTGCCAGCAGTGGGACAGGGTTGTATCAGCCCCAGCATTTT. It encodes CASSGTGLYQPQHF. The chain couples TRBV6-1 to TRBJ1-5; the match to TRBD1 covers 8 bases. The CDR3 spans 14 residues. Trimming cost V 4 bases and J 5 bases; bases outside gene matches: 4. Germline CDR1 MNHNS, CDR2 SASEGT.

This CDR3 is CASSTRGLAGGGRAGELFF. The DNA for the CDR3 is TGCGCCAGCAGCACCAGAGGACTAGCGGGGGGCGGAAGGGCCGGGGAGCTGTTTTTT. The chain recombines TRBV4-3 with TRBJ2-2, with 14 bases that match TRBD2. V dropped 5 bases and J dropped 6; count of bases not matched to a gene: 14. The length of the CDR3 is 19 residues. The germline CDR1 and CDR2 sequences are LGHNA and YSLEER.

V is TRBV5-1 and J is TRBJ2-7, with 7 bases fitting TRBD1. The J segment lost 5 bases and the V segment lost 5 bases, leaving 10 bases of the junction unmatched. The CDR3 has 14 residues. Germline lookup yields CDR1 SGHRS and CDR2 YFSETQ. The CDR3 protein is CASRYNRGNDEQYF. The CDR3, as DNA: TGCGCCAGCAGATACAACAGGGGTAACGACGAGCAGTACTTC.

J is TRBJ2-1 and V is TRBV7-9; possible D gene TRBD1, 5 bases. The length of the CDR3 is 16 residues. Germline CDR1 and CDR2: SEHNR and FQNEAQ (reference sequence). Trimming shortened V by 5 bases and J by 0 bases, and 14 bases separated the two germline ends. CDR3 residues: CASSTYQGRSYNEQFF. For the CDR3, the DNA is TGTGCCAGCAGCACGTACCAGGGCCGCTCCTACAATGAGCAGTTCTTC. Filled out from reference TRBV7-9 and TRBJ2-1, the complete variable domain reads DTGVSQNPRHKITKRGQNVTFRCDPISEHNRLYWYRQTLGQGPEFLTYFQNEAQLEKSRLLSDRFSAERPKGSFSTLEIQRTEQGDSAMYLCASSTYQGRSYNEQFFGPGTRLTVL.

The chain employs TRBV30 and TRBJ2-4; 8 bases are shared with TRBD2. The junction had 7 bases not matched to a gene; V was cut back by 2 bases and J by 7 bases. The V gene's germline CDR1 is GTSNPN and CDR2 SVGIG (reference sequence). The CDR3 length is 14 residues. For the CDR3, the DNA is TGTGCCTGGAGTACCTCGAGGACTAGCAACATTCAGTACTTC. Its translation is CAWSTSRTSNIQYF.